The 11 T cell receptor beta chains below come from one sample, sequenced in a study of CD8+ T cells in alopecia areata. The sequencing template was cDNA reverse transcribed from extracted RNA. TCRdb's copy holds only in-frame clones and misses some; the assay was immunoSEQ multiplex PCR. The sample shows 85,000 to 95,000 clones, around three quarters of them seen only once. Treatment in this sample: oral pan-JAK inhibitor, 5-10 mg twice daily. The source material was CD8+ T cells sorted from blood, sampled at week 44, from a patient treated with tofacitinib. These receptors all come from a human donor with alopecia areata.

CDR3 coding DNA: TGTGCCAGCAGCACGCACCCGAACACTGAAGCTTTCTTT. This translates into CASSTHPNTEAFF. The rearrangement uses TRBV7-6 and TRBJ1-1, with D unresolved. The V and J ends lost 5 bases and 1 base respectively, with 8 bases between them. This CDR3 region has 13 residues. The germline gives CDR1 SGHVS, CDR2 FNYEAQ.

This clone was observed a handful of times. This sample includes further DNA sequences coding for the same CDR3. This sequence joins TRBV29-1 and TRBJ2-3; a weak D match, TRBD2 (5 bases). This CDR3 contains 14 residues. The V end was cut by 0 bases, the J end by 4 bases, with 11 bases between. Looked up from germline, CDR1 is SQVTM and CDR2 is ANQGSEA. The CDR3, as DNA: TGCAGCGTTGAAGATGAGCTAGCCGCAGATACGCAGTATTTT. Residues: CSVEDELAADTQYF.

The J gene is TRBJ2-5, the V gene TRBV5-5; D not resolved. V lost 0 bases, J lost 4 bases, and 7 bases lay in between. This CDR3 has 13 residues. Germline V CDR1 and CDR2: SGHKS, YYEKEE (reference sequence). The CDR3 sequence is CASSLDPGETQYF. In nucleotides, the CDR3 is TGTGCCAGCAGCTTGGACCCGGGAGAGACCCAGTACTTC.

The rearrangement uses TRBV4-1 and TRBJ1-4; D ambiguous. The V gene's germline CDR1 is MGHRA and CDR2 YSYEKL. Trimming stripped 1 base from V and 5 bases from J, with 14 bases between. This CDR3 has 16 residues. CDR3 protein: CASSQGVGIDNEKLFF. CDR3 in DNA: TGCGCCAGCAGCCAAGGAGTGGGGATAGACAATGAAAAACTGTTTTTT.

This sequence joins TRBV7-9 and TRBJ1-1; no clear D. V was trimmed by 5 bases and J by 0 bases, leaving 13 bases between them. The CDR3 loop spans 15 amino acids. Per the germline V gene, CDR1 is SEHNR and CDR2 is FQNEAQ (reference sequence). The CDR3 region has the DNA TGTGCCAGCAGCCACGTTCAGTCAATGAACACTGAAGCTTTCTTT. As protein: CASSHVQSMNTEAFF.

The chain employs TRBV10-2 and TRBJ2-5; D may be TRBD1 or TRBD2 (7 bases each). Germline assignment: CDR1 WSHSY and CDR2 SAAADI. The CDR3 is 14 amino acids. Trimming cost V 6 bases and J 2 bases, with 13 bases left between them. This CDR3 is CASRGGGLQETQYF. In DNA, the CDR3 is TGCGCCAGCAGGGGAGGGGGCCTTCAAGAGACCCAGTACTTC.

The chain has TRBV2 and TRBJ2-7; maybe TRBD1 (5 bases). The CDR3 is made up of 17 amino acids. Per the germline V gene, CDR1 is SNHLY and CDR2 is FYNNEI. Trimming removed 7 bases at V and 2 bases at J, with 24 bases between. The CDR3 sequence is CASTTGPPGLGTYEQYF. For the CDR3, the DNA is TGTGCCAGCACAACCGGACCGCCAGGGCTCGGTACCTACGAGCAGTACTTC.

The chain joins TRBV6-1 to TRBJ2-7, with 7 bases aligning to TRBD2. Germline CDR1 is MNHNS and CDR2 is SASEGT. J gave up 0 bases and V 3 bases, and 2 bases lay outside the gene matches. This CDR3 contains 14 residues. The CDR3 bases are TGTGCCAGCAGTGACGGGGGGAGCTCCTACGAGCAGTACTTC. It yields the protein CASSDGGSSYEQYF.

V gene TRBV29-1 combines with J gene TRBJ2-1, with a tentative D call TRBD1 (5 bases). This CDR3 spans 13 amino acids. CDR1 is SQVTM, CDR2 ANQGSEA, per germline. Trimming shortened V by 8 bases and J by 1 base, and 12 bases separated the two germline ends. CDR3 nucleotide sequence: TGCAGCACCCTGGGGCAGTCCTACAATGAGCAGTTCTTC. Amino acid sequence: CSTLGQSYNEQFF.

This chain links TRBV15 with TRBJ1-2; D is undetermined. The CDR3 is made up of 14 amino acids. V shed 0 bases and J shed 8 bases, with 13 bases lying between them. CDR1 LNHNV and CDR2 YYDKDF come from the germline V gene (reference sequence). The CDR3 spells CATSREADLRGYTF. The CDR3 DNA is TGTGCCACCAGCAGAGAGGCGGACTTACGGGGCTACACCTTC.

The V and J genes are TRBV27 and TRBJ1-2; D is undetermined. This CDR3 region has 12 residues. Trimming removed 2 bases at V and 3 bases at J, with 4 bases between. Per the germline V gene, CDR1 is MNHEY and CDR2 is SMNVEV (reference sequence). The CDR3 DNA is TGTGCCAGCAGTTTAGAACACTATGGCTACACCTTC. This gives the protein CASSLEHYGYTF.